This T cell receptor (beta chain) was retrieved from a study of neoadjuvant nivolumab and ipilimumab in lung cancer (dated by TCRdb to 2018 to 2021). Some background on the complete study: Nivolumab was given at 3 mg/kg intravenously on days 1, 15 and 29, and the combination arm added ipilimumab 1 mg/kg on day 1 only. The major pathologic response (MPR) rate in the intention-to-treat population in each study arm was designated as the primary trial endpoint. Of the approximately 43 patients with operable NSCLC treated in the trial, roughly 23 were randomized to nivolumab monotherapy and around 20 to nivolumab plus ipilimumab. The study compared TCR repertoires in pretherapy (baseline) peripheral blood with TCR repertoires in tumors resected at surgery after neoadjuvant immune checkpoint blockade. Matched pretherapy and resected tumor pairs were analyzed for seven patients, of whom four received nivolumab and three received nivolumab plus ipilimumab.

In regard to this clone: No antigen is known for it. Base-call qualities are not available, and no considerably larger clone is one nucleotide away.

The sample's time point label, decoded: at surgical resection after neoadjuvant nivolumab +/- ipilimumab. The samples were taken from NEOSTAR, a phase 2 randomized trial in operable NSCLC that tested neoadjuvant nivolumab or nivolumab plus ipilimumab, followed by surgery. Library construction relied on the immunoSEQ multiplex PCR assay. The authors' pipeline ran thus. Repertoires were summarized in terms of richness and clonality, and significantly expanded and contracted clones between pre- and post-therapy samples were identified. TCRdb re-hosts the immuneACCESS table, in-frame sequences only. Its copies lack some clones; in the studies checked, an unresolved V gene accounts for under half of them, and the cause for the rest is not known. From that table come the V and J calls and clone size; the DNA was used to work out D and trimming. This sample comprises about 13,000 clones, roughly 95% of them detected only once. The ten largest clones take up 2% to 3% of the sample.

What the research found in general, with its limitations: No significant correlation was found between TCR clonality and pathologic tumor regression, and only one major-pathologic-response sample was available for the clonality analysis. TCR sequencing was performed in a small number of samples. Greater TCR richness and clonality were observed in resected tumors than in tumor-adjacent uninvolved lung, and increases were observed in more dual-therapy-treated tumors. Tumor T-cell richness and clonality rose from pretherapy to surgery in three of three dual-therapy tumors but in only two of four nivolumab-treated tumors. A positive correlation was observed between pretherapy blood TCR richness and richness in tumors resected after neoadjuvant therapy (Spearman R of about 0.82).

Reading from cysteine to phenylalanine, the CDR3 counts 15 amino acids. Only CDR3 DNA remains: 45 bases, in frame from the first base. The V and J ends are trimmed by 5 bases and 7 bases, leaving 21 bases between them. CDR1 and CDR2, looked up from the germline V gene (reference sequence), are LNHDA and SQIVND. The source material was peripheral blood, sampled after neoadjuvant nivolumab, alone or with ipilimumab, at or shortly before surgery. Recombination linked TRBV19 to TRBJ2-7; the D match is possibly TRBD1 or TRBD2, with 6 bases aligned in each. The clonotype originates from an adult with non-small cell lung cancer. The nucleotide sequence is given as TGTGCCAGTAGTGACTCTGCCGGGGGCAATCGGGAGCAGTACTTC. Protein translation: CASSDSAGGNREQYF.